The entry that follows covers one T cell receptor (beta chain) sequence. The antigen remains unidentified. The sample belongs to a study of cytomegalovirus exposure and HLA in healthy donors. Findings of the study overall: Later on, a genetic analysis was performed. It linked a missense variant in DCLRE1C with V- and J-gene trimming of TCR beta.

In nominal health when sampled, donors likely had unrecorded immune exposures nonetheless. 60 Vbeta and 13 Jbeta primers were used in PCR. Libraries were prepared by immunoSEQ multiplex PCR; TCRdb keeps only in-frame clonotypes and omits some of them. The ten top clones account for roughly 1.2%, within a sample of about 200,000 clones. Germline V lookup: CDR1 MDHEN, CDR2 SYDVKM. CDR3 size: 18 residues. Losses at the gene ends were 6 bases for V and 0 bases for J; bases not matched to a gene: 14. The receptor comes from a girl aged 2 to 10 in good health and CMV-seropositive. V and J are TRBV28 and TRBJ1-5; TRBD1 matches at 7 bases. The sample consisted of PBMCs. The CDR3 sequence: CASSPWVFDRDSNQPQHF. DNA for the CDR3: TGTGCCAGCAGCCCTTGGGTCTTCGACAGGGATAGCAATCAGCCCCAGCATTTT.